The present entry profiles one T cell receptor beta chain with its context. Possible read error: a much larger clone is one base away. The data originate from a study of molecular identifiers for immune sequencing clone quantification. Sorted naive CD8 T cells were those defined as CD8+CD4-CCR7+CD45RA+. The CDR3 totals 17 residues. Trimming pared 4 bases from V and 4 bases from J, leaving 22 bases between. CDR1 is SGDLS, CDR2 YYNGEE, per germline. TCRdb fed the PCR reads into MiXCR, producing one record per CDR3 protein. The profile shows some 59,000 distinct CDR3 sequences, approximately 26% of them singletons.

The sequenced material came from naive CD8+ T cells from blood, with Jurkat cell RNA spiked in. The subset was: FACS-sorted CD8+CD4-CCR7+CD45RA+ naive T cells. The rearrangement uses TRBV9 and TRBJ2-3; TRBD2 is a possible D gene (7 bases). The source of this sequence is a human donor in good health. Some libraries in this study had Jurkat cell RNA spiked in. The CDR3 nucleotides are TGTGCCAGCAGCCCCTGGGGGGGGCAGACTAACGCAGATACGCAGTATTTT. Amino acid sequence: CASSPWGGQTNADTQYF.